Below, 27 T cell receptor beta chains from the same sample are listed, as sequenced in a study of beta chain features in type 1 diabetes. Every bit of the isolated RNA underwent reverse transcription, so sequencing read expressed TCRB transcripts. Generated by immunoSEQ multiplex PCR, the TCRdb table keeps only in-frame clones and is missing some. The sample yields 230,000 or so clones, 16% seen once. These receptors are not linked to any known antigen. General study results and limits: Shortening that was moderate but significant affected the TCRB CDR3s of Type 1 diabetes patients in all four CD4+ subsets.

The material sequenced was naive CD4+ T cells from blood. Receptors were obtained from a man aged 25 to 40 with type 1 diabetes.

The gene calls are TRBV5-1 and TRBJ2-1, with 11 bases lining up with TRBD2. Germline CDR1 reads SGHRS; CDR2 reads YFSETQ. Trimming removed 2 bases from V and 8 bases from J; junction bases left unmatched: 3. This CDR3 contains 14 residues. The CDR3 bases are TGCGCCAGCAGCTTCACTAGCGGGAGTGATGAGCAGTTCTTC. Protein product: CASSFTSGSDEQFF.

DNA for the CDR3: TGCGCCAGCAGCTCGGACGGAGGAACCTACTACGAGCAGTACTTC. Translation gives CASSSDGGTYYEQYF. This sequence joins TRBV5-1 and TRBJ2-7; perhaps TRBD2 as D (5 bases). Germline lookup yields CDR1 SGHRS and CDR2 YFSETQ. This CDR3 contains 15 residues. The V and J ends lost 3 bases and 3 bases respectively, with 16 bases between them.

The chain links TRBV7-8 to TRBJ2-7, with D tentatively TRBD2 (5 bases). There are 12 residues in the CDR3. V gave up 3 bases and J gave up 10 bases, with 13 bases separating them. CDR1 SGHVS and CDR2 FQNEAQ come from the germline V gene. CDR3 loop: CASSLGVQEQYF. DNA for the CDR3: TGTGCCAGCAGCTTGGGAGTCCAGGAACAGTACTTC.

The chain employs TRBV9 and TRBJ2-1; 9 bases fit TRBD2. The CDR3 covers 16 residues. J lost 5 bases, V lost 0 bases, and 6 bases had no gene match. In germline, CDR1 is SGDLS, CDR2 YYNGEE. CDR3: CASSVELAGSHNEQFF. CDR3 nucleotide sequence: TGTGCCAGCAGCGTAGAGCTAGCGGGATCCCACAATGAGCAGTTCTTC.

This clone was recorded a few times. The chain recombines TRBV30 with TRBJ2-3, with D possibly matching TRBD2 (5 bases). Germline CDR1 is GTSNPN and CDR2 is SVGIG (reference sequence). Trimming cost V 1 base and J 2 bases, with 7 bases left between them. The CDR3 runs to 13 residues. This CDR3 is CAWSAGFTDTQYF. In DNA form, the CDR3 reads TGTGCCTGGAGTGCGGGGTTCACAGATACGCAGTATTTT. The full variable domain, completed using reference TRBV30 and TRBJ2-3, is SQTIHQWPATLVQPVGSPLSLECTVEGTSNPNLYWYRQAAGRGLQLLFYSVGIGQISSEVPQNLSASRPQDRQFILSSKKLLLSDSGFYLCAWSAGFTDTQYFGPGTRLTVL.

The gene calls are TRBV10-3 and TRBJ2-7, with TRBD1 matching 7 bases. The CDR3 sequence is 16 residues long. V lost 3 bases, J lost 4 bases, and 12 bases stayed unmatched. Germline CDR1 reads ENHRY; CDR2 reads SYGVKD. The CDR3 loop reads CAISEGGRERHYEQYF. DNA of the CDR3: TGTGCCATCAGTGAAGGGGGCCGAGAGCGGCATTACGAGCAGTACTTC.

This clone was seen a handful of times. Here the CDR3 reads CASTTSGNPDTQYF. The CDR3 bases are TGTGCCAGCACGACCAGCGGGAACCCAGATACGCAGTATTTT. The chain recombines TRBV27 with TRBJ2-3; 7 positions agree with TRBD2. CDR1 is MNHEY and CDR2 is SMNVEV in the germline V gene (reference sequence). CDR3 length equals 14 residues. Losses at the gene ends were 7 bases for V and 4 bases for J; bases not matched to a gene: 8.

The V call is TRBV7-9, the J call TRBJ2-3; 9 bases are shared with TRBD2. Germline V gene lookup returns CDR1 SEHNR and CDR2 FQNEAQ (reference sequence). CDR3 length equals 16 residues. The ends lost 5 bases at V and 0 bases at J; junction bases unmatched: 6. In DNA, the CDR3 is TGTGCCAGCAGCCTTCTAGCGGGGCTTAGCACAGATACGCAGTATTTT. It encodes CASSLLAGLSTDTQYF.

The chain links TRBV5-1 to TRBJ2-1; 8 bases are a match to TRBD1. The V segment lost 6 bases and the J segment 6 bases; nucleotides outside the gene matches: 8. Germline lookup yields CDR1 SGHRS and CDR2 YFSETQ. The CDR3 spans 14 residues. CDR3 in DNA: TGCGCCAGCACGTTGCAGGGGGCTAGCAATGAGCAGTTCTTC. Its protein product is CASTLQGASNEQFF.

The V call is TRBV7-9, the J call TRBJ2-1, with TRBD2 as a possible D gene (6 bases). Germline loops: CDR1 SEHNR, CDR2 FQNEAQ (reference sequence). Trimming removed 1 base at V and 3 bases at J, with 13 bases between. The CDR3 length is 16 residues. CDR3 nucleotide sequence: TGTGCCAGCAGCTTAGTATCTGCGGGAAGCTACAATGAGCAGTTCTTC. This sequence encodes CASSLVSAGSYNEQFF.

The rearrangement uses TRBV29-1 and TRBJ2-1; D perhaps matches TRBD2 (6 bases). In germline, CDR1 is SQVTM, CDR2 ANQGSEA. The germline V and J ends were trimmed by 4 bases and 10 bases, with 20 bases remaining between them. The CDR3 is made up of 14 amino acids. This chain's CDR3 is CSVVSGTSPEEQFF. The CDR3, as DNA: TGCAGCGTTGTCTCCGGGACTTCCCCCGAAGAGCAGTTCTTC.

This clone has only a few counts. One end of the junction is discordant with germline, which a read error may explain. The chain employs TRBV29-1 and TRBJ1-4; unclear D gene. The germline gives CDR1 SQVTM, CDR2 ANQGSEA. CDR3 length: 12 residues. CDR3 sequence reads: CSVQEPNEKLFF. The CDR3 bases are TGCAGCGTTCAAGAGCCTAATGAAAAACTGTTTTTT.

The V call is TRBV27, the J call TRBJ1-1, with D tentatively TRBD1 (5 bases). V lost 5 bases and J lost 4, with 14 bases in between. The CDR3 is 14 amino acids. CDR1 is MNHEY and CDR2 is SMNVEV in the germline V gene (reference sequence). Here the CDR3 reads CASSTGQWITEAFF. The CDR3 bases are TGTGCCAGCAGTACAGGACAATGGATCACTGAAGCTTTCTTT.

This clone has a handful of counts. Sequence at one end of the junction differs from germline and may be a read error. CDR3 bases: TGTGCCAGCAGCGCTCCCGGGCGCACATTTACACCCTTTTTC. It is translated as CASSAPGRTFTPFF. The rearrangement uses TRBV7-2 and TRBJ2-7; no clear D gene. The CDR3 has 14 residues. Germline V gene data show CDR1 as SGHTA and CDR2 as FQGNSA.

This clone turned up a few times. The CDR3 nucleotides are TGCGCCAGCAGTCATCGTGGGCAGTACTTC. Translated: CASSHRGQYF. The chain carries TRBV23-1 and TRBJ2-7; no firm D call. TRBV23-1 is an ORF, with its function uncertain. V lost 3 bases, J lost 9 bases, and 6 bases lay in between. The CDR3 is 10 amino acids.

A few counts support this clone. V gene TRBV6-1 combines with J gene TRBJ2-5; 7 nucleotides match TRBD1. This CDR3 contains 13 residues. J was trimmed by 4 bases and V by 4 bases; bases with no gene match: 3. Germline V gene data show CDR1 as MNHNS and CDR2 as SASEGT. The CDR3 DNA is TGTGCCAGCAGTGCGACAGGGACAGAGACCCAGTACTTC. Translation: CASSATGTETQYF.

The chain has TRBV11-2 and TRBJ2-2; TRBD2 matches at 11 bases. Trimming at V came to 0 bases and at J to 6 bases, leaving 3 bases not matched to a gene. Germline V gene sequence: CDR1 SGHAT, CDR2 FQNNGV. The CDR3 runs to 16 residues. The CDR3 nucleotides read TGTGCCAGCAGCTTAGAACTAGCGGGAGTGGCCGGGGAGCTGTTTTTT. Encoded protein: CASSLELAGVAGELFF.

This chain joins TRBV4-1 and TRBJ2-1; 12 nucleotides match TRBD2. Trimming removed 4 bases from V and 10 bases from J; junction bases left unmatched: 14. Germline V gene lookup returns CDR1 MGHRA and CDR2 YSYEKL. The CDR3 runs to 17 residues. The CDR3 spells CASSRQLAGGPIKEQFF. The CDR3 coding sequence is TGCGCCAGCAGCCGCCAGCTAGCGGGAGGGCCCATTAAGGAGCAGTTCTTC.

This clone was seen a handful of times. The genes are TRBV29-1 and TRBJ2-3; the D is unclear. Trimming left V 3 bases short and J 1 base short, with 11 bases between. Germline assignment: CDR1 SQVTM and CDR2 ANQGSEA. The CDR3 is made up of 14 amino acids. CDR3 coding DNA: TGCAGCGTTGATAGCTCAGCCCGCACAGATACGCAGTATTTT. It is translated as CSVDSSARTDTQYF.

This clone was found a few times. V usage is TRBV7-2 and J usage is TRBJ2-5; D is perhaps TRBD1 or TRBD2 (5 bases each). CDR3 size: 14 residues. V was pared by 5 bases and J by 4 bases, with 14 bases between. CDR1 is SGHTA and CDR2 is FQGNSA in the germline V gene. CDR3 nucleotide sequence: TGTGCCAGCAGCCCCCAGGCAGGGACAGAGACCCAGTACTTC. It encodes CASSPQAGTETQYF.

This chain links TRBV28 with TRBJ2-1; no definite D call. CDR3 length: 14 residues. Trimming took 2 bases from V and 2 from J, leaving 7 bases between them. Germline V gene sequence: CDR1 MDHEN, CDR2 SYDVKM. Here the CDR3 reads CASSLLVTYNEQFF. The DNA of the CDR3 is TGTGCCAGCAGTTTACTGGTGACCTACAATGAGCAGTTCTTC.

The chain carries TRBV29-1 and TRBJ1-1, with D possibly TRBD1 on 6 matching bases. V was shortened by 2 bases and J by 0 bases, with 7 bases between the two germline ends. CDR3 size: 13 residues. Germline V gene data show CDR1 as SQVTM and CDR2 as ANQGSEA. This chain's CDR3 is CSVEKGVNTEAFF. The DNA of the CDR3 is TGCAGCGTTGAAAAGGGGGTGAACACTGAAGCTTTCTTT. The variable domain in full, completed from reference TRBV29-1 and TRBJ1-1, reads SAVISQKPSRDICQRGTSLTIQCQVDSQVTMMFWYRQQPGQSLTLIATANQGSEATYESGFVIDKFPISRPNLTFSTLTVSNMSPEDSSIYLCSVEKGVNTEAFFGQGTRLTVV.

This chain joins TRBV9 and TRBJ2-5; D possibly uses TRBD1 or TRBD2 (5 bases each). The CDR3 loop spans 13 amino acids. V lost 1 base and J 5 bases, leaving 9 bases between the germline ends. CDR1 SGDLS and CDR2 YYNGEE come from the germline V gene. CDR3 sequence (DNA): TGTGCCAGCAGCGTACAGGGAGATGAGACCCAGTACTTC. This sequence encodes CASSVQGDETQYF.

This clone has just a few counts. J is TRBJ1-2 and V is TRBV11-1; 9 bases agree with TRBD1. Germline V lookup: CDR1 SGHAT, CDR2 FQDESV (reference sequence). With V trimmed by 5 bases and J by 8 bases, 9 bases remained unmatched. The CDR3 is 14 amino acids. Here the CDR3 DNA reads TGTGCCAGCAGCAAGCCGGGACAGGGAGGAGGCTACACCTTC. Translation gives CASSKPGQGGGYTF.

This CDR3 reads CASSSFARSTDTQYF. The CDR3, as DNA: TGTGCCAGCAGTTCCTTCGCCAGGAGCACAGATACGCAGTATTTT. The chain employs TRBV28 and TRBJ2-3; D is undetermined. This CDR3 spans 15 amino acids. The ends were cut back, 4 bases at V and 0 bases at J, with 11 bases in the middle. The germline V gene encodes CDR1 MDHEN and CDR2 SYDVKM.

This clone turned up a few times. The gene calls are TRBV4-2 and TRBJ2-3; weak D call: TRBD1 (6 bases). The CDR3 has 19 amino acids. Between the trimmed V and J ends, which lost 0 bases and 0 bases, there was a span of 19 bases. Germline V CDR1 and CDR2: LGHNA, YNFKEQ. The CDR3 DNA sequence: TGTGCCAGCAGCCAAGAATTGAGACAGGTCCCTACTAGCACAGATACGCAGTATTTT. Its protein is CASSQELRQVPTSTDTQYF.

This chain's CDR3 is CASSQKLAGGPLETQYF. CDR3 bases: TGTGCCAGCTCACAAAAACTAGCGGGAGGACCATTGGAGACCCAGTACTTC. V is TRBV18 and J is TRBJ2-5; 12 bases map to TRBD2. V lost 4 bases to trimming and J lost 5 bases; unmatched junction nucleotides: 11. The V gene's germline CDR1 is KGHSH and CDR2 LQKENI. This CDR3 contains 17 residues.